This T cell receptor (beta chain) was obtained from a study of blood T cell repertoires in COVID-19. Study-level background: Sources were T cells, B-cell-depleted T cells, or PBMCs; the material itself was cDNA or gDNA.

Methods used by the authors: Reference gene primer amplification gave nucleated cell count estimates. Generated by immunoSEQ multiplex PCR, the TCRdb table keeps only in-frame clones and is missing some. The V and J calls and clone size were taken over from that table, and D and trimming were inferred from the DNA. The sample gives some 50,000 clones, 70% to 90% of which show up once; about 9.2% is in the top ten. The clonotype comes from a human donor in a cohort sampled during active COVID-19. Sequenced: peripheral blood.

The chain's CDR3 is CATSDLGEKLFF. Written as DNA, the CDR3 is TGTGCCACCAGTGATCTCGGTGAAAAACTGTTTTTT. The rearrangement joins TRBV24-1 to TRBJ1-4; D gene uncertain. V lost 3 bases and J 7 bases, leaving 5 bases between the germline ends. Per germline, CDR1 KGHDR and CDR2 SFDVKD. There are 12 residues in the CDR3.